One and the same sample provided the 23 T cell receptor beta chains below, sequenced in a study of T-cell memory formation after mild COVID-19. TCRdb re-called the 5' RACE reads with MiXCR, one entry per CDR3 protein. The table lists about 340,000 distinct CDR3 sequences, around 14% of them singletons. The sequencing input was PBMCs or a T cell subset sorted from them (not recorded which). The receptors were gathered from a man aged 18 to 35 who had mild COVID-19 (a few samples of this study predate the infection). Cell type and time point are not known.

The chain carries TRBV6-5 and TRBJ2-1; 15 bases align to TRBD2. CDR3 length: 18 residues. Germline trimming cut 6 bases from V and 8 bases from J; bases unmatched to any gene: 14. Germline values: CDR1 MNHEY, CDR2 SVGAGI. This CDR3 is CASSRPRTSGGASDEQFF. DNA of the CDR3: TGTGCCAGCAGCCGACCCCGGACTAGCGGGGGGGCTTCGGATGAGCAGTTCTTC.

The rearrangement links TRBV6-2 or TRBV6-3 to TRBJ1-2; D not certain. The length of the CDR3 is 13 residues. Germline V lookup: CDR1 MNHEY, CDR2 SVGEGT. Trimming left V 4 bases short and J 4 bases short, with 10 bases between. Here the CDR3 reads CASSSSVVYGYTF. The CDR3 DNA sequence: TGTGCCAGCAGTTCCTCTGTGGTCTATGGCTACACCTTC.

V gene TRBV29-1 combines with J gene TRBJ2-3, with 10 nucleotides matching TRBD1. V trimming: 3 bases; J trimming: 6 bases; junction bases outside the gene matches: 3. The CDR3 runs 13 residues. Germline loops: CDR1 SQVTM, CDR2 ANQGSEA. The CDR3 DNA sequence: TGCAGCGTTGAGCGACAGGGGGCGGATACGCAGTATTTT. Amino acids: CSVERQGADTQYF.

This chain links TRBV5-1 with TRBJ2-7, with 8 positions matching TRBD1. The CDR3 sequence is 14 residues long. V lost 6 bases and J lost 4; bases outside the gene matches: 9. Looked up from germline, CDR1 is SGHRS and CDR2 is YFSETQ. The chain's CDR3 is CASTRTGPGYEQYF. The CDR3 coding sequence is TGCGCCAGCACCCGGACAGGGCCGGGGTACGAGCAGTACTTC. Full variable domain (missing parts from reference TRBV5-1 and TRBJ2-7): KAGVTQTPRYLIKTRGQQVTLSCSPISGHRSVSWYQQTPGQGLQFLFEYFSETQRNKGNFPGRFSGRQFSNSRSEMNVSTLELGDSALYLCASTRTGPGYEQYFGPGTRLTVT.

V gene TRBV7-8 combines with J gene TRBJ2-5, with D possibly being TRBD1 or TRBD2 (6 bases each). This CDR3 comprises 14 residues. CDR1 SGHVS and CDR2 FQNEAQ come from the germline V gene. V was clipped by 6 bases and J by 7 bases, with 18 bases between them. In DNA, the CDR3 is TGTGCCAGCAGAGTCCCCCGGGGGCCCAGGACCCAGTACTTC. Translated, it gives CASRVPRGPRTQYF. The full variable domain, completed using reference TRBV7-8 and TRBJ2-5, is GAGVSQSPRYKVAKRGQDVALRCDPISGHVSLFWYQQALGQGPEFLTYFQNEAQLDKSGLPSDRFFAERPEGSVSTLKIQRTQQEDSAVYLCASRVPRGPRTQYFGPGTRLLVL.

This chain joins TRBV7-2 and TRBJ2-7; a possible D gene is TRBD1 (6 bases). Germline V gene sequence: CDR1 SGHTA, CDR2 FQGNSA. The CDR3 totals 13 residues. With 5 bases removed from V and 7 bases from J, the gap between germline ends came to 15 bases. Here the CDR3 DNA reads TGTGCCAGCAGCCCTCAGGGGCTGGGTGAGCAGTACTTC. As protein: CASSPQGLGEQYF.

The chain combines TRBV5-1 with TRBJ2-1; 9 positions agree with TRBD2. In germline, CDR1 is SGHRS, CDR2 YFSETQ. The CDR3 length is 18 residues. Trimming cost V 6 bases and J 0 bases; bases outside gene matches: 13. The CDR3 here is CASNLMPSGGSSYNEQFF. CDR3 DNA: TGCGCCAGCAACCTGATGCCCAGCGGGGGGAGCTCCTACAATGAGCAGTTCTTC.

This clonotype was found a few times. The CDR3 spells CASSWTGAFSDGYTF. The CDR3 DNA sequence: TGTGCCAGCAGCTGGACAGGGGCCTTTTCTGATGGCTACACCTTC. V usage is TRBV6-5 and J usage is TRBJ1-2; 9 bases align to TRBD1. Trimming cost V 6 bases and J 6 bases; bases outside gene matches: 11. The CDR3 is 15 residues long. CDR1 and CDR2 from the germline V gene are MNHEY and SVGAGI.

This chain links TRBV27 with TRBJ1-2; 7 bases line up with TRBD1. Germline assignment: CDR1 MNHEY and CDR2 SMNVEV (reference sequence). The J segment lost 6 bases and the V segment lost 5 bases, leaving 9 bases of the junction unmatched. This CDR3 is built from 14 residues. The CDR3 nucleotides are TGTGCCAGCAGTCTCGAACACAGGGGCCATGGCTACACCTTC. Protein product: CASSLEHRGHGYTF.

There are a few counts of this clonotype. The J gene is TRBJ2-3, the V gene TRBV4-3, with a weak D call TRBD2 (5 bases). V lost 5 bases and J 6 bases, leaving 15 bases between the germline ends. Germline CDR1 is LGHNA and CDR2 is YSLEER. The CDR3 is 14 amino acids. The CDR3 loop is CASSLDSERDTQYF. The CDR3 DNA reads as TGCGCCAGCAGCTTGGACTCCGAGAGGGATACGCAGTATTTT.

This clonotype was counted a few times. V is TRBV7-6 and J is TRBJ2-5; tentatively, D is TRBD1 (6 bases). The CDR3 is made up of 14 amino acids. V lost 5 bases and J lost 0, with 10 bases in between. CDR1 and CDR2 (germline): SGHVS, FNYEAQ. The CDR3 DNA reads TGTGCCAGCAGCCTACAGGGTAACCAAGAGACCCAGTACTTC. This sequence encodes CASSLQGNQETQYF.

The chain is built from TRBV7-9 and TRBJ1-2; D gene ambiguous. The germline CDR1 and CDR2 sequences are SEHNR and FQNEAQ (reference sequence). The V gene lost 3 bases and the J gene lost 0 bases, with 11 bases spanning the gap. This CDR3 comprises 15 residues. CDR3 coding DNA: TGTGCCAGCAGCTTTAGGAAGACCTCTAACTATGGCTACACCTTC. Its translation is CASSFRKTSNYGYTF.

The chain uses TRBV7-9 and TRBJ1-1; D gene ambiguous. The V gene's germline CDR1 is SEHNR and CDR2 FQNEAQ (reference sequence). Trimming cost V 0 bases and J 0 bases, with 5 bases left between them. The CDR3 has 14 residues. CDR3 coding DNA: TGTGCCAGCAGCTTAGCCTCTTTGAACACTGAAGCTTTCTTT. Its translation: CASSLASLNTEAFF. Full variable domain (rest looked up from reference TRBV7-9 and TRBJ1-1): DTGVSQNPRHKITKRGQNVTFRCDPISEHNRLYWYRQTLGQGPEFLTYFQNEAQLEKSRLLSDRFSAERPKGSFSTLEIQRTEQGDSAMYLCASSLASLNTEAFFGQGTRLTVV.

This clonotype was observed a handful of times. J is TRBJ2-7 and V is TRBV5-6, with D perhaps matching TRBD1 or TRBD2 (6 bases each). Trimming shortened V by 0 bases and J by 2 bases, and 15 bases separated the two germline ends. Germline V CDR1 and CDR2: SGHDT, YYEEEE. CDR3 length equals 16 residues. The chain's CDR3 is CASSLVGGTRPYEQYV. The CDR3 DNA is TGTGCCAGCAGCTTGGTAGGGGGGACACGACCCTACGAGCAGTACGTC.

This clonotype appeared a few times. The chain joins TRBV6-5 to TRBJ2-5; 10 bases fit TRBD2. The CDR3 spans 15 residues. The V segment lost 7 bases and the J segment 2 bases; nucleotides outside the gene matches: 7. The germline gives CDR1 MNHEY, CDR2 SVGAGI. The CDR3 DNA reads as TGTGCCAGCAATGGGATGACTAGCGGGCAAGAGACCCAGTACTTC. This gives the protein CASNGMTSGQETQYF.

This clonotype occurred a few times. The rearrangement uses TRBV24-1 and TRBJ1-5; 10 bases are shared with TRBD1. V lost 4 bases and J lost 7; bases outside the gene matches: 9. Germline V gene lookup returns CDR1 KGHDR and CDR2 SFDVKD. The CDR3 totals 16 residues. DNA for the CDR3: TGTGCCACCAGTGACTCCGAGGGACAGGGGCACCAGCCCCAGCATTTT. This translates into CATSDSEGQGHQPQHF.

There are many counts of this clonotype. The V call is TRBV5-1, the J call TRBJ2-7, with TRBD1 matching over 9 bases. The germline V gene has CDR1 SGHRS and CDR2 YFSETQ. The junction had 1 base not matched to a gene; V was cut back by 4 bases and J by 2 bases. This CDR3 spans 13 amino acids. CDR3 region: CASSHRGPYEQYF. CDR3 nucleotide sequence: TGCGCCAGCAGCCACAGGGGGCCCTACGAGCAGTACTTC.

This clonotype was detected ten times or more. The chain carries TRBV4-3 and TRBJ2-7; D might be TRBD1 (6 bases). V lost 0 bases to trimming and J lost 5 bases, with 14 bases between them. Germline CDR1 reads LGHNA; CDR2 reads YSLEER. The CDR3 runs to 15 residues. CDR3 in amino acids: CASSQERRGFDEQYF. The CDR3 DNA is TGCGCCAGCAGCCAAGAGAGAAGGGGGTTCGACGAGCAGTACTTC.

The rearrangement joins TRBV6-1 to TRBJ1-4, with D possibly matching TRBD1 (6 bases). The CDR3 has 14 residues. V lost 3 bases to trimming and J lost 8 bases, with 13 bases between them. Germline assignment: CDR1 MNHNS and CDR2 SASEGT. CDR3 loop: CASSDDRFAEKLFF. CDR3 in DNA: TGTGCCAGCAGTGACGACAGGTTCGCCGAAAAACTGTTTTTT.

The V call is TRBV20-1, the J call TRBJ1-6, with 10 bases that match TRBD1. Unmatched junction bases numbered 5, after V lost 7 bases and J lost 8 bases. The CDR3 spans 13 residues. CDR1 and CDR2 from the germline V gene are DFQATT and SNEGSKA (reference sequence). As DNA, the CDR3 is TGCAGTGTGCCCGGACAGGGGGATTCACCCCTCCACTTT. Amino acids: CSVPGQGDSPLHF.

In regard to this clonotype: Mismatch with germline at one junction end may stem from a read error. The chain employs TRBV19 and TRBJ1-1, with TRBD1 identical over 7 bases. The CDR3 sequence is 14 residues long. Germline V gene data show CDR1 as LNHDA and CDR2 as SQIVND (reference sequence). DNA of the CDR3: TGTACCAGTAGTAGAAGGACAGGCAACACTGAAGCTTTCTTT. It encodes CTSSRRTGNTEAFF.

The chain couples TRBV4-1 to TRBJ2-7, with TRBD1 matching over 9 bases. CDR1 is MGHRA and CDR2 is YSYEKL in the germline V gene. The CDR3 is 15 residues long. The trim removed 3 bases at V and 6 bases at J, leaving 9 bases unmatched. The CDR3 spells CASSQGGTGRGEQYF. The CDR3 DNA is TGCGCCAGCAGCCAGGGGGGGACAGGGAGAGGCGAGCAGTACTTC.

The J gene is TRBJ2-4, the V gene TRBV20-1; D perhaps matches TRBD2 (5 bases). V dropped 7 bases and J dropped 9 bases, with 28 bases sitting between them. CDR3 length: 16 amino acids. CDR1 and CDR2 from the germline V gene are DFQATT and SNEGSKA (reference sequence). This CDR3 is CSVGPPPTQRGSIQYF. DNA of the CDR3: TGCAGTGTTGGCCCACCCCCCACACAACGGGGAAGCATTCAGTACTTC.